Presented here are 14 T cell receptor beta chains from one specimen sequenced in a study of cytomegalovirus exposure and HLA in healthy donors. Vbeta (60) and Jbeta (13) primers were used in the PCR. Some clones are missing from TCRdb's copy, which holds only in-frame ones; the method was immunoSEQ multiplex PCR. Of 150,000 to 200,000 clones in the sample, roughly 9.4% were seen once. The source material was PBMCs. The receptors were gathered from a woman between 25 and 40 years old in good health and CMV-seropositive.

This clone was detected a few times. An end of the junction does not agree with germline; a read error may underlie this. CDR3 nucleotides: TGTGCCAGCAGTATATCTAGACAGGTCCAAGAGACCCAGTACTTC. Translation gives CASSISRQVQETQYF. The V gene is TRBV27, the J gene TRBJ2-5; the D gene is possibly TRBD1 (6 bases). The CDR3 has 15 amino acids. CDR1 and CDR2 (germline): MNHEY, SMNVEV (reference sequence).

The chain uses TRBV6-1 and TRBJ2-3; 11 nucleotides agree with TRBD2. CDR1 is MNHNS, CDR2 SASEGT, per germline. The CDR3 totals 16 residues. The V segment lost 4 bases and the J segment 2 bases; nucleotides outside the gene matches: 5. The CDR3 loop reads CASSARTSGYTDTQYF. CDR3 nucleotide sequence: TGTGCCAGCAGTGCCCGGACTAGCGGGTACACAGATACGCAGTATTTT.

CDR3 residues: CASSRRDFDTGELFF. The CDR3, as DNA: TGTGCCAGCAGCCGCCGGGACTTTGATACCGGGGAGCTGTTTTTT. This rearrangement joins TRBV7-3 to TRBJ2-2; perhaps TRBD2 as D (6 bases). The CDR3 consists of 15 residues. V gave up 5 bases and J gave up 5 bases, with 15 bases separating them. Germline CDR1 and CDR2: SGHTA and FQGTGA.

This clone has more than one count but fewer than ten. The V and J genes are TRBV29-1 and TRBJ2-7; 13 bases are a match to TRBD2. V shed 3 bases, J shed 7 bases, and the junction held 6 bases outside the gene matches. CDR3 length: 14 residues. CDR1 is SQVTM, CDR2 ANQGSEA, per germline. The CDR3 loop is CSVDGLAGVREQYF. Written as DNA, the CDR3 is TGCAGCGTTGACGGACTAGCGGGAGTGAGGGAGCAGTACTTC.

J is TRBJ2-3 and V is TRBV30; D possibly corresponds to TRBD1 (5 bases). This CDR3 contains 16 residues. V was clipped by 2 bases and J by 5 bases, with 20 bases between them. Germline V gene lookup returns CDR1 GTSNPN and CDR2 SVGIG (reference sequence). CDR3 sequence reads: CAWSRRLGVAGDTQYF. For the CDR3, the DNA is TGTGCCTGGAGTCGCCGCCTAGGGGTAGCCGGAGATACGCAGTATTTT. The whole variable domain, filled in from reference TRBV30 and TRBJ2-3, reads SQTIHQWPATLVQPVGSPLSLECTVEGTSNPNLYWYRQAAGRGLQLLFYSVGIGQISSEVPQNLSASRPQDRQFILSSKKLLLSDSGFYLCAWSRRLGVAGDTQYFGPGTRLTVL.

V is TRBV4-2 and J is TRBJ2-1; no firm D call. This CDR3 is 14 amino acids long. V lost 0 bases and J 8 bases, leaving 11 bases between the germline ends. The germline V gene has CDR1 LGHNA and CDR2 YNFKEQ. The CDR3 protein is CASSQDVRWDEQFF. As DNA, the CDR3 is TGTGCCAGCAGCCAAGATGTGCGGTGGGATGAGCAGTTCTTC.

The chain has TRBV2 and TRBJ2-1, with D possibly TRBD1 on 6 matching bases. Trimming took off 9 bases at V and 9 bases at J, with 15 bases between the two ends. The CDR3 has 12 amino acids. Germline values: CDR1 SNHLY, CDR2 FYNNEI. CDR3 sequence (DNA): TGTGCCAGAAACCAACAGGGCGGTGAGCAGTTCTTC. Translating it yields CARNQQGGEQFF.

This clone was counted between two and nine times. V usage is TRBV5-1 and J usage is TRBJ2-1, with 13 nucleotides matching TRBD2. The CDR3 runs to 14 residues. After removal of 5 bases from V and 9 bases from J, the junction contained 5 bases not matched to a gene. CDR1 SGHRS and CDR2 YFSETQ come from the germline V gene. The CDR3 nucleotides are TGCGCCAGCAGAAGGACTAGCGGGAGCGGTGAGCAGTTCTTC. Translation gives CASRRTSGSGEQFF.

V gene TRBV6-1 combines with J gene TRBJ2-7; D is perhaps TRBD2 (5 bases). The CDR3 totals 15 residues. Germline V lookup: CDR1 MNHNS, CDR2 SASEGT. In DNA form, the CDR3 reads TGTGCTTCCACGGTTAGCGCAGCCGACTCCTACGAGCAGTACTTC. It yields the protein CASTVSAADSYEQYF.

The chain joins TRBV5-1 to TRBJ1-4; the match to TRBD1 covers 7 bases. There are 16 residues in the CDR3. Trimming at V came to 0 bases and at J to 10 bases, leaving 12 bases not matched to a gene. Germline V lookup: CDR1 SGHRS, CDR2 YFSETQ. The chain's CDR3 is CASSLAGDRAGGKLFF. CDR3 nucleotide sequence: TGCGCCAGCAGCTTGGCCGGAGACAGGGCGGGGGGAAAACTGTTTTTT.

This clone appeared a few times. The V and J genes are TRBV5-8 and TRBJ1-1, with 8 bases that match TRBD1. Germline-derived CDR1 and CDR2 are SGHTS and YDEGEE. CDR3 length equals 15 residues. Trimming cost V 5 bases and J 1 base; bases outside gene matches: 7. CDR3 bases: TGTGCCAGCAGTTTTACCGGGACAGGGAACACTGAAGCTTTCTTT. Translation: CASSFTGTGNTEAFF.

This clone was observed a few times. The CDR3: CAISESGTSGQETQYF. CDR3 nucleotide sequence: TGTGCCATCAGTGAGTCTGGGACTAGCGGCCAAGAGACCCAGTACTTC. The genes are TRBV10-3 and TRBJ2-5; 11 nucleotides line up with TRBD2. The CDR3 extends over 16 amino acids. In germline, CDR1 is ENHRY, CDR2 SYGVKD. J was trimmed by 1 base and V by 0 bases; bases with no gene match: 1.

The table lists this clone with a few counts. The chain employs TRBV30 and TRBJ1-2; no definite D call. This CDR3 is 11 amino acids long. V was trimmed by 8 bases and J by 2 bases, leaving 9 bases between them. Germline values: CDR1 GTSNPN, CDR2 SVGIG (reference sequence). Here the CDR3 reads CAGGRNYGYTF. In DNA form, the CDR3 reads TGTGCCGGCGGGCGCAACTATGGCTACACCTTC.

This clone was detected a few times. The CDR3 reads CASSFRTGNTGELFF. The CDR3 DNA follows: TGTGCCAGCAGCTTCCGGACAGGGAACACCGGGGAGCTGTTTTTT. The rearrangement links TRBV7-8 to TRBJ2-2; the match to TRBD1 covers 7 bases. The CDR3 spans 15 residues. With V trimmed by 3 bases and J by 1 base, 2 bases remained unmatched. Germline CDR1 is SGHVS and CDR2 is FQNEAQ.